A single sample gave rise to the 2 T cell receptor beta chains below, sequenced in a study of tumor and adjacent non-tumor tissue in lung cancer. RNA was extracted from bulk tissue without any cell sorting. Three rounds of nested PCR, following a modified ARM-PCR protocol, produced the TCRbeta library. MiXCR was run by TCRdb on the multiplex PCR reads, yielding one entry per CDR3 protein. The sample lists fewer than 120,000 distinct CDR3 sequences, about 80% seen once, with approximately 22% in the top ten. The sample comprised lung tumor tissue. The receptors come from a man between 65 and 85 years old with non-small cell lung cancer.

A note on this clonotype: The CDR3 does not close with the conserved phenylalanine or tryptophan, likely indicating a read error. V is TRBV20-1 and J is TRBJ2-7; 12 bases are shared with TRBD2. Germline V gene sequence: CDR1 DFQATT, CDR2 SNEGSKA (reference sequence). With V trimmed by 3 bases and J by 5 bases, 5 bases remained unmatched. The CDR3 runs to 14 residues. In nucleotides, the CDR3 is TGCAGTGCTAGTCTAGCGGGAGGGGCTCACGAGCAGTACTTA. Its translation: CSASLAGGAHEQYL.

A note on this clonotype: Mismatch with germline at one junction end may stem from a read error. This sequence joins TRBV12-3 or TRBV12-4 and TRBJ1-2; possibly TRBD1 for D (5 bases). This CDR3 is 14 amino acids long. The CDR3 sequence: CARSLGVSFRGYTF. The CDR3 DNA is TGTGCCCGCAGTTTAGGGGTGAGCTTCCGTGGCTACACCTTC.